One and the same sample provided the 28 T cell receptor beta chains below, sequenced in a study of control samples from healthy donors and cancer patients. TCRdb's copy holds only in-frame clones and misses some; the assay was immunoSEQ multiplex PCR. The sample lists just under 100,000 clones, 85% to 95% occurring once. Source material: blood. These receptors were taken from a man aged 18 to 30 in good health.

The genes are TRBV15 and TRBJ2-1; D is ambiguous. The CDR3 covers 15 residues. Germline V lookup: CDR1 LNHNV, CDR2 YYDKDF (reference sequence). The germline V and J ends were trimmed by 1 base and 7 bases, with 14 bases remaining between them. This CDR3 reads CATSRGPVEYNEQFF. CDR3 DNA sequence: TGTGCCACCAGCAGAGGCCCGGTCGAGTATAATGAGCAGTTCTTC.

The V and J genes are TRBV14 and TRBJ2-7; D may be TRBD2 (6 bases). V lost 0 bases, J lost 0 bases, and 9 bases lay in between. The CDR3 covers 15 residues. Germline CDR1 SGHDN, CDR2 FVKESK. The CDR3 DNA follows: TGTGCCAGCAGCCAAGATACTAGCTACTCCTACGAGCAGTACTTC. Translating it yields CASSQDTSYSYEQYF.

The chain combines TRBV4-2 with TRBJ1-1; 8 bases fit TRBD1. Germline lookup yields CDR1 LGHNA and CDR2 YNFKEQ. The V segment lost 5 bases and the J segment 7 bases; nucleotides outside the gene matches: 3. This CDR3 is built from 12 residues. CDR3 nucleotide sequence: TGTGCCAGCAGCATACAGGGGGATGAAGCTTTCTTT. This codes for CASSIQGDEAFF.

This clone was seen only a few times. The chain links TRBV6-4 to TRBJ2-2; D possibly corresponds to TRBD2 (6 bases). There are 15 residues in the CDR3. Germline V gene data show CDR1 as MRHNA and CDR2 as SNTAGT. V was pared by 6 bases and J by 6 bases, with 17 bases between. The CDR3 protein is CASSPGGDHPGELFF. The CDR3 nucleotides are TGTGCCAGCAGCCCAGGAGGGGACCACCCCGGGGAGCTGTTTTTT.

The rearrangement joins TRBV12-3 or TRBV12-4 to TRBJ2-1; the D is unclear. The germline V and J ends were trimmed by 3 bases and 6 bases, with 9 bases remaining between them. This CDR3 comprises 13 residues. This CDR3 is CASSLGGLNEQFF. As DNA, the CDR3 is TGTGCCAGCAGTTTGGGTGGCCTCAATGAGCAGTTCTTC.

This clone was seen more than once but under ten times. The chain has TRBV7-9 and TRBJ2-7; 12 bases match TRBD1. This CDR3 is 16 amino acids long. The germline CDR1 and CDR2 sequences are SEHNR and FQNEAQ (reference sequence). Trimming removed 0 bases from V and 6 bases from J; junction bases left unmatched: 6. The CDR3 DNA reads TGTGCCAGCAGCTTAGCGCTCGGGACAGGGGGCCTCGAGCAGTACTTC. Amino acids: CASSLALGTGGLEQYF.

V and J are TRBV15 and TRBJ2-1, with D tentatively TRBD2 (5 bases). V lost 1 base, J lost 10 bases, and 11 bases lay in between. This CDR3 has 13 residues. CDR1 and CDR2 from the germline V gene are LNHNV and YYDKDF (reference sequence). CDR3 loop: CATSRGTGGEQFF. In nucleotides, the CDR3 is TGTGCCACCAGCAGAGGGACCGGCGGGGAGCAGTTCTTC.

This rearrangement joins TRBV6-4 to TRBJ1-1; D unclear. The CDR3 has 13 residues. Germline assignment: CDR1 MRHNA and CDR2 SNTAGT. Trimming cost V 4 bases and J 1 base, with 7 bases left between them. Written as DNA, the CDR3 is TGTGCCAGCAGTGCAACGGGGAACACTGAAGCTTTCTTT. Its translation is CASSATGNTEAFF.

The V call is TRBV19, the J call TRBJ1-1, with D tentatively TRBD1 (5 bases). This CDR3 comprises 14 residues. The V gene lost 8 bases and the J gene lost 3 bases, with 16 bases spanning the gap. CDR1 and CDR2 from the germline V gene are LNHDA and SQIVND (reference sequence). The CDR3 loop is CASGDSPSYTEAFF. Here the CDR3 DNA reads TGTGCCAGTGGAGACAGTCCTTCTTACACTGAAGCTTTCTTT.

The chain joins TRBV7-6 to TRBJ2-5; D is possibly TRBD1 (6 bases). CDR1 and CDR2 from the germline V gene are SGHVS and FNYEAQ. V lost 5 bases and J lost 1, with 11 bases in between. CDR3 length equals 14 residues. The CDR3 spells CASSRSGAQETQYF. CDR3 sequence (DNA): TGTGCCAGCAGCCGATCAGGGGCCCAAGAGACCCAGTACTTC.

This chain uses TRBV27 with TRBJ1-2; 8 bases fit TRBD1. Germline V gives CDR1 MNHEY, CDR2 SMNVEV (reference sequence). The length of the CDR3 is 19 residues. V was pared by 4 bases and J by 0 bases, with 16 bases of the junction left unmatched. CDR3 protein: CASSSGTGDFLRANYGYTF. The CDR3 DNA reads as TGTGCCAGCAGTTCCGGGACAGGAGACTTCCTGAGAGCTAACTATGGCTACACCTTC.

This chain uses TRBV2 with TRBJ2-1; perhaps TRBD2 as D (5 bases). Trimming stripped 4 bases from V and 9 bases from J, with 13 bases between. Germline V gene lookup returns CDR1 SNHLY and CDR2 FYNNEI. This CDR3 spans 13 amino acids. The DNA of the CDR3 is TGTGCCAGCAGTGCGGAGCGGTCGGGTGAGCAGTTCTTC. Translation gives CASSAERSGEQFF.

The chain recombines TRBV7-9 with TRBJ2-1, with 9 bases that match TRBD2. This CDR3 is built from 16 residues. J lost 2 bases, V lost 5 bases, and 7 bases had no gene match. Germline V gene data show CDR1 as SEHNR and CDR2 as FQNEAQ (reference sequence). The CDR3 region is CASSPKTSGTYNEQFF. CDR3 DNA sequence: TGTGCCAGCAGCCCGAAGACTAGCGGCACCTACAATGAGCAGTTCTTC.

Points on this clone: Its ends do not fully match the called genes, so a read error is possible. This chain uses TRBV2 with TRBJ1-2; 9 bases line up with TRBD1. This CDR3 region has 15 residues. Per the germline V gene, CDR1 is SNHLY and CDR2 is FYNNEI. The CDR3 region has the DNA TGTGCCAGCAGTAAAGCCCGGACAGGGGACTATGGCTACACCTTC. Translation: CASSKARTGDYGYTF.

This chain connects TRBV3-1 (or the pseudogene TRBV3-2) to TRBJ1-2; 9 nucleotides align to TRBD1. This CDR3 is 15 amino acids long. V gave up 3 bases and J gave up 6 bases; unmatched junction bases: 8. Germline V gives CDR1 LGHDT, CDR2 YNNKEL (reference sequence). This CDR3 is CASSHDAGTGHGYTF. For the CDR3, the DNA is TGTGCCAGCAGCCACGACGCCGGGACAGGGCATGGCTACACCTTC.

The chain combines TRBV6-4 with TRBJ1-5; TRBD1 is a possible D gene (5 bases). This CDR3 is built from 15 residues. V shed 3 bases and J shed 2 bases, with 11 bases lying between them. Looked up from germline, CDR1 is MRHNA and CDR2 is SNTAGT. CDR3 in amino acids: CASSEEGLGNQPQHF. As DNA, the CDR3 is TGTGCCAGCAGTGAAGAGGGGCTCGGCAATCAGCCCCAGCATTTT.

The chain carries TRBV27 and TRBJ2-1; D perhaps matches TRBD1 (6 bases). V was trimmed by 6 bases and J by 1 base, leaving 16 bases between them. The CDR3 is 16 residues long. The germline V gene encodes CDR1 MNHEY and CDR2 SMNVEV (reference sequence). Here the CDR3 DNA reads TGTGCCAGCAGCCCCAGGGGCCCTCTTTCCTACAATGAGCAGTTCTTC. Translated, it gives CASSPRGPLSYNEQFF.

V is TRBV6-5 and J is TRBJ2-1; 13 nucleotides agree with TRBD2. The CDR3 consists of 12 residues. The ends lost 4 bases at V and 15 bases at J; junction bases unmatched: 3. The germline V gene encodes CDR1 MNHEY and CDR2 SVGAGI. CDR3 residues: CASSSLAGGWFF. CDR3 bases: TGTGCCAGCAGTTCACTAGCGGGAGGGTGGTTCTTC.

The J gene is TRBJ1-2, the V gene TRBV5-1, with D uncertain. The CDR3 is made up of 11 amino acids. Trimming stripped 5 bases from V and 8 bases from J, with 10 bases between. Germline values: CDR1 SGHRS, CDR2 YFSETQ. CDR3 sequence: CASSGFRGYTF. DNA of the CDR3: TGCGCCAGCAGTGGGTTTCGAGGCTACACCTTC.

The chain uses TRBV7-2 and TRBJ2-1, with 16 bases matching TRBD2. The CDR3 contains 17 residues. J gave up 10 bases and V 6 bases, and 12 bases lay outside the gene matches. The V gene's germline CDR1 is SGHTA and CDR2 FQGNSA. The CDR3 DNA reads TGTGCCAGCAGGGATTCCGGGACTAGCGGGAGGGAATACGAGCAGTTCTTC. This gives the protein CASRDSGTSGREYEQFF.

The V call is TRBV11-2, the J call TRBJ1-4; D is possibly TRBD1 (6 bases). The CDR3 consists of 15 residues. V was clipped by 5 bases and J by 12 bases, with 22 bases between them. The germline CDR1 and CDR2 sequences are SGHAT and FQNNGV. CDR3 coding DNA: TGTGCCAGCAGCGTAGTCGACAGGAGCTTGGGGGAACTGTTTTTT. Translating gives CASSVVDRSLGELFF.

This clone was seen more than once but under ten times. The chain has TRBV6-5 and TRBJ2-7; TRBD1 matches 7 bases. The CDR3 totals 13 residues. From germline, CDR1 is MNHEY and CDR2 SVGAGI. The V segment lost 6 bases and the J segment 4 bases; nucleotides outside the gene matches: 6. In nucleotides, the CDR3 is TGTGCCAGCAGCCGAGGGGGCTTATACGAGCAGTACTTC. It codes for CASSRGGLYEQYF.

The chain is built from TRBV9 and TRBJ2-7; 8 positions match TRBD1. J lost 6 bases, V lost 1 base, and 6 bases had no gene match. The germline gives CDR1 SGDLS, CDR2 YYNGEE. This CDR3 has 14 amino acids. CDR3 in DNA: TGTGCCAGCAGCGTAACAGGGGGTGGTAGCGAGCAGTACTTC. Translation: CASSVTGGGSEQYF.

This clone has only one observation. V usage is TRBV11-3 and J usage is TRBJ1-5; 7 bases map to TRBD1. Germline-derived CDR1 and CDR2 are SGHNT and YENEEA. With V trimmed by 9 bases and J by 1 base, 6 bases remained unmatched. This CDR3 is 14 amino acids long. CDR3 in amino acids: CARIWDRSNQPQHF. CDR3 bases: TGTGCCAGAATATGGGACAGAAGCAATCAGCCCCAGCATTTT.

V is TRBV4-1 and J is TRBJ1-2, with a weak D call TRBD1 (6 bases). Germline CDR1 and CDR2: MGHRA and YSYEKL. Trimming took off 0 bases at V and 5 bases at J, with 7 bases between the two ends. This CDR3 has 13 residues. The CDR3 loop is CASSQEGAYGYTF. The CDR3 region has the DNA TGCGCCAGCAGCCAAGAGGGGGCGTATGGCTACACCTTC.

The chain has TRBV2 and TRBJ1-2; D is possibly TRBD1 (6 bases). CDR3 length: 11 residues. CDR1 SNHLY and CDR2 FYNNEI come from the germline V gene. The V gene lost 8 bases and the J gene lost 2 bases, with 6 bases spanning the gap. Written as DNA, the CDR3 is TGTGCCAGCCAGGGGAACTATGGCTACACCTTC. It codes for CASQGNYGYTF.

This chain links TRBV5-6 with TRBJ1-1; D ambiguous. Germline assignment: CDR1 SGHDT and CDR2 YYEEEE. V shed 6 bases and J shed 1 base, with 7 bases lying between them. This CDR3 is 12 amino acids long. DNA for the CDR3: TGTGCCAGCATTGACCGGAACACTGAAGCTTTCTTT. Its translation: CASIDRNTEAFF.

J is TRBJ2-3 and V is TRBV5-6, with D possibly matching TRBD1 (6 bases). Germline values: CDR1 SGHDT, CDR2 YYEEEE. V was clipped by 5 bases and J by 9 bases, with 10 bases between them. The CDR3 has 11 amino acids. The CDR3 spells CASRMRGTQYF. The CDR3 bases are TGTGCCAGCAGGATGAGGGGGACGCAGTATTTT.